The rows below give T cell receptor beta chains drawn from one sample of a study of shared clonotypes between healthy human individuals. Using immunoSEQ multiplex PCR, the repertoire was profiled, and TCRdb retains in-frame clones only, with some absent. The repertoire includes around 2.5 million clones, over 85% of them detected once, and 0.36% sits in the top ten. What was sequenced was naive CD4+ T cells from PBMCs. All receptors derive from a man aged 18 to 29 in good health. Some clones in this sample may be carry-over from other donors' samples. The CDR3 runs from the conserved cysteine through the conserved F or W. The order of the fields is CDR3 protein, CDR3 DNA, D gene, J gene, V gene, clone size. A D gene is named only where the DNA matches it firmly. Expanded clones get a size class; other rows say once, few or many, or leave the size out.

CDR3aa: CASSARGQINYGYTF
CDR3nt: TGTGCCAGTAGTGCCAGGGGGCAAATTAACTATGGCTACACCTTC
d_gene: TRBD1
j_gene: TRBJ1-2
v_gene: TRBV19
abundance: NA

CDR3aa: CASSSKPYEAFF
CDR3nt: TGTGCCAGCAGCTCAAAACCTTACGAAGCTTTCTTT
d_gene: NA
j_gene: TRBJ1-1
v_gene: TRBV28
abundance: NA

CDR3aa: CASSYTGTGGRTQYF
CDR3nt: TGTGCCAGCAGTTACACTGGGACAGGGGGTCGTACGCAGTATTTT
d_gene: TRBD1
j_gene: TRBJ2-3
v_gene: TRBV6-5
abundance: NA

CDR3aa: CASSLAGGQRAEQYF
CDR3nt: TGTGCCAGCAGCTTGGCTGGGGGGCAAAGGGCCGAGCAGTACTTC
d_gene: NA
j_gene: TRBJ2-7
v_gene: TRBV5-4
abundance: NA

CDR3aa: CASSVGRPTNTGELFF
CDR3nt: TGTGCCAGCAGCGTAGGCAGGCCAACAAACACCGGGGAGCTGTTTTTT
d_gene: NA
j_gene: TRBJ2-2
v_gene: TRBV9
abundance: NA

CDR3aa: CAIGTGAAEQYF
CDR3nt: TGTGCCATTGGGACAGGGGCGGCCGAGCAGTACTTC
d_gene: TRBD1
j_gene: TRBJ2-7
v_gene: TRBV10-3
abundance: once

CDR3aa: CASSLGTSGPYNEQFF
CDR3nt: TGCGCCAGCAGCTTGGGGACTAGCGGCCCCTACAATGAGCAGTTCTTC
d_gene: TRBD2
j_gene: TRBJ2-1
v_gene: TRBV5-1
abundance: NA

CDR3aa: CASSFLSGTLQETQYF
CDR3nt: TGTGCCAGCAGCTTTTTATCAGGGACCCTTCAAGAGACCCAGTACTTC
d_gene: NA
j_gene: TRBJ2-5
v_gene: TRBV5-4
abundance: NA

CDR3aa: CASSDRLKETQYF
CDR3nt: TGTGCCAGCTCAGACCGCCTAAAAGAGACCCAGTACTTC
d_gene: NA
j_gene: TRBJ2-5
v_gene: TRBV6-5
abundance: NA

CDR3aa: CASRAGRNEQFF
CDR3nt: TGTGCCAGCAGGGCAGGGAGGAATGAGCAGTTCTTC
d_gene: NA
j_gene: TRBJ2-1
v_gene: TRBV2
abundance: NA

CDR3aa: CATTPRLDFSGANVLTF
CDR3nt: TGTGCCACCACACCGCGCCTTGACTTCTCTGGGGCCAACGTCCTGACTTTC
d_gene: NA
j_gene: TRBJ2-6
v_gene: TRBV18
abundance: NA

CDR3aa: CASSFDGDTEAFF
CDR3nt: TGTGCCAGCAGTTTCGACGGTGACACTGAAGCTTTCTTT
d_gene: NA
j_gene: TRBJ1-1
v_gene: TRBV6-5
abundance: NA

CDR3aa: CASSHEGRRETQYF
CDR3nt: TGCGCCAGCAGCCACGAGGGGCGCCGGGAGACCCAGTACTTC
d_gene: NA
j_gene: TRBJ2-5
v_gene: TRBV5-1
abundance: NA

CDR3aa: CASSQRNQPQHF
CDR3nt: TGTGCCAGCAGCCAACGTAATCAGCCCCAGCATTTT
d_gene: NA
j_gene: TRBJ1-5
v_gene: TRBV4-2
abundance: few

CDR3aa: CASSYQLGRGADTQYF
CDR3nt: TGTGCCAGCAGCTATCAACTTGGGCGGGGGGCAGATACGCAGTATTTT
d_gene: TRBD2
j_gene: TRBJ2-3
v_gene: TRBV7-2
abundance: NA

CDR3aa: CASSLARVGYEQYF
CDR3nt: TGTGCCAGCAGCTTAGCCAGGGTAGGCTACGAGCAGTACTTC
d_gene: NA
j_gene: TRBJ2-7
v_gene: TRBV11-1
abundance: NA

CDR3aa: CASSTGQGTREQYF
CDR3nt: TGTGCCAGCAGCACGGGACAGGGAACTCGCGAGCAGTACTTC
d_gene: TRBD1
j_gene: TRBJ2-7
v_gene: TRBV11-2
abundance: NA

CDR3aa: CASSLFSGLPSYEQYF
CDR3nt: TGTGCCAGCAGTTTATTTAGCGGGCTTCCCTCGTACGAGCAGTACTTC
d_gene: TRBD2
j_gene: TRBJ2-7
v_gene: TRBV27
abundance: NA

CDR3aa: CASSPTGNTIYF
CDR3nt: TGTGCCAGCAGCCCAACAGGAAACACCATATATTTT
d_gene: NA
j_gene: TRBJ1-3
v_gene: TRBV7-2
abundance: NA

CDR3aa: CASSYQGDTEAFF
CDR3nt: TGTGCCAGCAGTTACCAGGGAGACACTGAAGCTTTCTTT
d_gene: NA
j_gene: TRBJ1-1
v_gene: TRBV6-6
abundance: NA

CDR3aa: CASSGAGSSGYTF
CDR3nt: TGCGCCAGCAGCGGAGCAGGGTCGAGTGGCTACACCTTC
d_gene: NA
j_gene: TRBJ1-2
v_gene: TRBV5-1
abundance: NA

CDR3aa: CASAEGGQGAVNYGYTF
CDR3nt: TGTGCCAGCGCGGAGGGGGGACAGGGGGCAGTGAACTATGGCTACACCTTC
d_gene: TRBD1
j_gene: TRBJ1-2
v_gene: TRBV28
abundance: NA

CDR3aa: CASSVGFGYEQYF
CDR3nt: TGTGCCAGCAGCGTAGGTTTTGGATACGAGCAGTACTTC
d_gene: NA
j_gene: TRBJ2-7
v_gene: TRBV9
abundance: NA

CDR3aa: CSASHRETQYF
CDR3nt: TGCAGTGCTAGTCATCGAGAGACCCAGTACTTC
d_gene: NA
j_gene: TRBJ2-5
v_gene: TRBV20-1
abundance: NA

CDR3aa: CASSRGGGGSWPYEQYF
CDR3nt: TGTGCCAGCAGCCGCGGAGGGGGAGGTAGTTGGCCCTACGAGCAGTACTTC
d_gene: NA
j_gene: TRBJ2-7
v_gene: TRBV4-2
abundance: NA

CDR3aa: CASSYAGGMNTGELFF
CDR3nt: TGTGCCAGCAGCTACGCGGGAGGGATGAACACCGGGGAGCTGTTTTTT
d_gene: TRBD2
j_gene: TRBJ2-2
v_gene: TRBV9
abundance: NA

CDR3aa: CASTLGGEAFF
CDR3nt: TGTGCCAGCACCCTTGGAGGGGAGGCTTTCTTT
d_gene: NA
j_gene: TRBJ1-1
v_gene: TRBV28
abundance: NA

CDR3aa: CAWRGQGTGYEQYF
CDR3nt: TGTGCCTGGAGGGGACAGGGCACGGGCTACGAGCAGTACTTC
d_gene: TRBD1
j_gene: TRBJ2-7
v_gene: TRBV30
abundance: NA

CDR3aa: CASSSYMGQPQHF
CDR3nt: TGTGCCAGTAGTTCATACATGGGGCAGCCCCAGCATTTT
d_gene: NA
j_gene: TRBJ1-5
v_gene: TRBV19
abundance: NA

CDR3aa: CASSIHGWVNQPQHF
CDR3nt: TGTGCCAGTAGTATACACGGGTGGGTTAATCAGCCCCAGCATTTT
d_gene: NA
j_gene: TRBJ1-5
v_gene: TRBV19
abundance: NA

CDR3aa: CASSRTDRYEQYF
CDR3nt: TGTGCCAGCAGCCGGACGGACCGCTACGAGCAGTACTTC
d_gene: NA
j_gene: TRBJ2-7
v_gene: TRBV7-3
abundance: NA